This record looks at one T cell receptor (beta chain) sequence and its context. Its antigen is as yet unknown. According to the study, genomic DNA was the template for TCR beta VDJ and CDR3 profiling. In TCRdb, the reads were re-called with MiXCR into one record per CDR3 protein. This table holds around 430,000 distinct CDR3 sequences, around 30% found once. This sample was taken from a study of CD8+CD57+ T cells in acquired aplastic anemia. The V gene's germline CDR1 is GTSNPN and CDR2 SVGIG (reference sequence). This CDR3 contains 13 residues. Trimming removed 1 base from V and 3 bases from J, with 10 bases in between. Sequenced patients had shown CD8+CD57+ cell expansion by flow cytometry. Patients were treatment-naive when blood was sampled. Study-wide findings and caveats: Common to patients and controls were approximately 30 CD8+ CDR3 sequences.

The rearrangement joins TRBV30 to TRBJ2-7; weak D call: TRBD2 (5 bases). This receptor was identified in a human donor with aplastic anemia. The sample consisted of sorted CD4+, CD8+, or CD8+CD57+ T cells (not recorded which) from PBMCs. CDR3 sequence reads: CAWSGSRVYEQYF. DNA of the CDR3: TGTGCCTGGAGTGGGTCGCGGGTCTACGAGCAGTACTTC. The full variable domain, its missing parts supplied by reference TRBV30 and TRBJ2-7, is SQTIHQWPATLVQPVGSPLSLECTVEGTSNPNLYWYRQAAGRGLQLLFYSVGIGQISSEVPQNLSASRPQDRQFILSSKKLLLSDSGFYLCAWSGSRVYEQYFGPGTRLTVT.